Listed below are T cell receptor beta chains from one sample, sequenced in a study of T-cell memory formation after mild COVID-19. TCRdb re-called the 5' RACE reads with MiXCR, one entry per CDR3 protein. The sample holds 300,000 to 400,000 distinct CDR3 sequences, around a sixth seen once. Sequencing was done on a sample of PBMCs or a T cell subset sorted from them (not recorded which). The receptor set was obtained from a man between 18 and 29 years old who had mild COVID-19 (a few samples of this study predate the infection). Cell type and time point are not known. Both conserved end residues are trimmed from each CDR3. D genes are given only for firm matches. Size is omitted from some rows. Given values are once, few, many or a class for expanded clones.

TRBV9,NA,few,ASSDYTGELF
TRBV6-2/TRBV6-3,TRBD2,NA,ASRRYGGGQETQY
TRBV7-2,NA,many,ASSPLGGYQETQY
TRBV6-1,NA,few,ASSEDQPQH
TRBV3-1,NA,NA,ASSPWWPATQY
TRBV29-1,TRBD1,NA,SVGQGSSYNEQF
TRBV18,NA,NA,ASSPPGSMNTEAF
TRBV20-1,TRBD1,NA,SAPGQGASPLH
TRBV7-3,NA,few,ASSTSQGGGTDTQY
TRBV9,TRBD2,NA,ASSVAIAGGMETQY
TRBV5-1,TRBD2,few,ASSPWGGPRGNEQF
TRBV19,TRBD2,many,ASSLSLAVQETQY
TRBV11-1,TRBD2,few,ASSLGDSGENEQF
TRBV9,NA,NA,ASSSPEGGSRDTQY
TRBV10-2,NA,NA,ASSGGLEEY
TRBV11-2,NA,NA,ASSFSETGELF
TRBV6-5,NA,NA,ASSSADSDTQY